This T cell receptor beta chain was sequenced in a study of shared clonotypes between healthy human individuals. Study outcomes and limitations: The sharing of 4.5% to 5.5% of naive CD4 clonotypes was seen across a handful of donors. Generation probabilities of non-shared clonotypes were lower (relative to those shared by all four donors).

With regard to this clone: Its target is not known.

TCRdb keeps only in-frame clones here, not all; method: immunoSEQ multiplex PCR. The data contain 2 million to 2.5 million clones, 85% to 95% of them singletons. The germline CDR1 and CDR2 sequences are LGHNT and FRNRAP. The CDR3 contains 15 residues. The V gene end was trimmed by 5 bases and the J gene end by 4 bases; junction bases not matched to a gene: 3. The chain uses TRBV12-5 and TRBJ2-1; 12 bases are a match to TRBD2. Material: naive CD4+ T cells from PBMCs. Specified subset: CD45RA+ positively selected. The TCR was taken from a man between 18 and 35 years old in good health. Some clones in this sample may be carry-over from other donors' samples. This CDR3 reads CASGRLAGAYNEQFF. The CDR3 DNA follows: TGTGCTAGTGGTAGACTAGCGGGAGCATACAATGAGCAGTTCTTC. Variable domain in full (rest from reference TRBV12-5 and TRBJ2-1): DARVTQTPRHKVTEMGQEVTMRCQPILGHNTVFWYRQTMMQGLELLAYFRNRAPLDDSGMPKDRFSAEMPDATLATLKIQPSEPRDSAVYFCASGRLAGAYNEQFFGPGTRLTVL.